The next 9 T cell receptor beta chains were all read from a single sample in a study of control samples from healthy donors and cancer patients. This table comes from immunoSEQ multiplex PCR, and its TCRdb copy is limited to in-frame clones, with some not included. This table holds some 150,000 clones, 89% found once. Sample: blood. The receptors originated from a man between 25 and 39 years old in good health.

The CDR3 sequence: CASSLVPESSGNTIYF. DNA for the CDR3: TGCGCCAGCAGCTTGGTGCCTGAAAGCTCTGGAAACACCATATATTTT. This rearrangement joins TRBV5-1 to TRBJ1-3; no clear D. Germline loops: CDR1 SGHRS, CDR2 YFSETQ. V was trimmed by 0 bases and J by 0 bases, leaving 10 bases between them. The CDR3 has 16 amino acids.

The CDR3 loop is CASSYSRTGSADTQYF. Written as DNA, the CDR3 is TGTGCCAGCAGTTACTCGAGGACAGGGTCGGCCGATACGCAGTATTTT. This sequence joins TRBV6-2 or TRBV6-3 and TRBJ2-3; 8 bases map to TRBD1. The V segment lost 0 bases and the J segment 6 bases; nucleotides outside the gene matches: 8. CDR1 is MNHEY and CDR2 is SVGEGT in the germline V gene. The CDR3 sequence is 16 residues long.

J is TRBJ2-2 and V is TRBV6-5; D call uncertain. Per the germline V gene, CDR1 is MNHEY and CDR2 is SVGAGI. CDR3 length: 13 residues. The V end was cut by 5 bases, the J end by 5 bases, with 9 bases between. CDR3: CASSKPTTGELFF. Here the CDR3 DNA reads TGTGCCAGCAGTAAACCGACGACCGGGGAGCTGTTTTTT.

The rearrangement links TRBV30 to TRBJ1-6; D remains ambiguous. V was clipped by 4 bases and J by 5 bases, with 12 bases between them. Germline values: CDR1 GTSNPN, CDR2 SVGIG (reference sequence). This CDR3 has 14 residues. The CDR3 loop reads CAWIQTGDNSPLHF. The CDR3 DNA is TGTGCCTGGATTCAGACGGGAGATAATTCACCCCTCCACTTT.

This rearrangement joins TRBV4-3 to TRBJ1-2; no firm D call. Per the germline V gene, CDR1 is LGHNA and CDR2 is YSLEER. The germline V and J ends were trimmed by 0 bases and 1 base, with 6 bases remaining between them. This CDR3 contains 14 residues. The CDR3 DNA reads TGCGCCAGCAGCCAAGAGTCACGTAACTATGGCTACACCTTC. Translating it yields CASSQESRNYGYTF.

The chain couples TRBV25-1 to TRBJ1-2; 7 bases align to TRBD1. Germline trimming cut 2 bases from V and 3 bases from J; bases unmatched to any gene: 6. This CDR3 has 15 amino acids. CDR1 is MGHDK, CDR2 SYGVNS, per germline. The CDR3 spells CASSERVQGYYGYTF. CDR3 bases: TGTGCCAGCAGTGAAAGGGTACAGGGGTACTATGGCTACACCTTC.

The chain joins TRBV4-3 to TRBJ2-1; tentatively, D is TRBD1 or TRBD2 (6 bases each). Trimming stripped 1 base from V and 9 bases from J, with 10 bases between. The CDR3 spans 13 residues. The V gene's germline CDR1 is LGHNA and CDR2 YSLEER. Written as DNA, the CDR3 is TGCGCCAGCAGCCAAGTCGGGGGCCTTGAGCAGTTCTTC. Protein sequence: CASSQVGGLEQFF.

This clone showed up just a few times. The V call is TRBV5-1, the J call TRBJ2-2, with TRBD2 matching over 11 bases. This CDR3 comprises 15 residues. Germline trimming cut 2 bases from V and 3 bases from J; bases unmatched to any gene: 0. Looked up from germline, CDR1 is SGHRS and CDR2 is YFSETQ. The CDR3 loop is CASSLLAGDTGELFF. The CDR3 nucleotides read TGCGCCAGCAGCTTACTAGCGGGAGACACCGGGGAGCTGTTTTTT.

The chain is built from TRBV7-6 and TRBJ1-4, with D hard to call. The CDR3 spans 18 residues. Trimming took 0 bases from V and 0 from J, leaving 14 bases between them. The germline V gene has CDR1 SGHVS and CDR2 FNYEAQ. Here the CDR3 DNA reads TGTGCCAGCAGCTTAGCCAATGCGGCTTTTGCAACTAATGAAAAACTGTTTTTT. Protein product: CASSLANAAFATNEKLFF.